Here is one TCR beta chain with its context. This clone was found once. The antigen it recognizes is unknown. Base quality data are lacking; no much larger clone is found one base away. The sample comes from a study of cytomegalovirus exposure and HLA in healthy donors (dated by TCRdb to 2016 to 2017). Regarding the study in general: A later analysis indicated that the 100 to 150 validation repertoires were generated on the platform also employed for the 600 to 750 repertoires of the first cohort. The aim of the study was to test whether cataloging public T cell receptors could identify signatures of past pathogen exposure. A separate validation cohort of 100 to 150 different subjects was used in addition to the approximately 670-subject first cohort. To predict cytomegalovirus infection status, the study combined high-throughput TCR immunosequencing, statistical association of individual TCRs with disease status, and machine learning.

Cut back by 3 bases and 6 bases, the V and J ends lie 12 bases apart. The CDR3 spans 14 residues, from the cysteine through the phenylalanine. Only the CDR3 part of the read is kept: 42 bases, read in frame from the first base. In the germline V gene (reference sequence), CDR1 corresponds to SEHNR and CDR2 to FQNEAQ. Study-wide conclusions, independent of this receptor: A total of 150 or so TCR beta chains were listed by the study as associated with cytomegalovirus. In vitro tests confirmed that a few of the cytomegalovirus-associated TCR beta chains recognize cytomegalovirus antigens. It was suggested by the authors that the approach could potentially be generalized to other disease states and immunological phenotypes. Subsequent analysis determined that TCRs grouped into clusters in the first cohort also showed a tendency toward co-occurrence across the approximately 120 validation repertoires, and 94% of cluster scores exceeded 0. Across donors, most TCR sequences were observed very rarely, whereas some public TCRs were present in many individuals. A later analysis lacked HLA typing for the validation cohort, so it scored co-occurrence in that cohort across all 120 repertoires. Cytomegalovirus status was reported to be diagnosed by the classifier with high specificity and sensitivity in both the original and validation cohorts.

The library was obtained by the immunoSEQ multiplex PCR assay. The study's processing was this. A statistical classification framework was built for diagnosing cytomegalovirus status from the catalog of TCR beta chain sequences. TCRdb carries this immuneACCESS record with in-frame sequences only. Its versions omit some clonotypes, under half of them owing to an unresolved V gene in the studies checked, with the rest unexplained. Clone size and the V and J calls come from that table; the DNA yielded D and trimming. This sample gives fewer than 200,000 clones in total; approximately 96% of them show up just once. Around 0.9% of the sample is held by the ten biggest clonotypes. Separate from the approximately 670-subject first cohort, the validation cohort of about 120 subjects was the group to which the donors belonged.

The sequencing sample was made of PBMCs. This chain is built from TRBV7-9 and TRBJ2-1; TRBD2 is a weak D gene call, 5 bases matching. The clonotype was recovered from a woman between 18 and 29 years old in good health and CMV-seronegative. For the CDR3, the sequence is CASSLLLDSNEQFF. The DNA is as follows: TGTGCCAGCAGCTTGCTGTTGGACTCCAATGAGCAGTTCTTC.